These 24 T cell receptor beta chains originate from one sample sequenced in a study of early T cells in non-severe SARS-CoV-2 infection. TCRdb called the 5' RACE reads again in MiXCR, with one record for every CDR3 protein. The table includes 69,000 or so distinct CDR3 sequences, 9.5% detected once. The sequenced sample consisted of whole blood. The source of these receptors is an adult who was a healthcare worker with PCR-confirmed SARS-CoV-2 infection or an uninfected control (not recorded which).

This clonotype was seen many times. The CDR3 loop is CASSSNGQGLNSPLHF. The CDR3 region has the DNA TGTGCCAGCAGCTCCAATGGACAGGGGTTAAATTCACCCCTCCACTTT. The chain has TRBV7-3 and TRBJ1-6; TRBD1 matches at 9 bases. V dropped 4 bases and J dropped 7; count of bases not matched to a gene: 8. Germline lookup yields CDR1 SGHTA and CDR2 FQGTGA. CDR3 length equals 16 residues.

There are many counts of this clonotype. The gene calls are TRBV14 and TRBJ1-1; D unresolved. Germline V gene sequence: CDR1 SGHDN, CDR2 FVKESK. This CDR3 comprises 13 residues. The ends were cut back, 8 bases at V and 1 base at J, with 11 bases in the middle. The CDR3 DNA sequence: TGTGCCAGCCGGTCTTTACGGAACACTGAAGCTTTCTTT. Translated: CASRSLRNTEAFF.

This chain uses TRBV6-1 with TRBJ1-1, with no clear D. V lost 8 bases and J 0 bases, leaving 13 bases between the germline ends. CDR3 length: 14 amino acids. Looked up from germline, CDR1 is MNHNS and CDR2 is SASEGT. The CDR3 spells CASQASHLNTEAFF. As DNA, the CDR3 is TGTGCCAGCCAAGCGAGCCATTTGAACACTGAAGCTTTCTTT.

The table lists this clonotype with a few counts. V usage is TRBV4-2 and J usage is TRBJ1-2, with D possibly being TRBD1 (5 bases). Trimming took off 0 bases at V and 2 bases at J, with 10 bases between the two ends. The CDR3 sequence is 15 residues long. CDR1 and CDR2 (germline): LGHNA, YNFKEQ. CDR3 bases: TGTGCCAGCAGCCAAGAGCAAGGGGCCAACTATGGCTACACCTTC. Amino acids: CASSQEQGANYGYTF.

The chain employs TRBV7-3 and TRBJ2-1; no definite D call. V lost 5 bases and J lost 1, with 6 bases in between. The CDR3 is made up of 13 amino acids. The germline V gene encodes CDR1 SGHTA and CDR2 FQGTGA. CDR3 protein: CASSPRSYNEQFF. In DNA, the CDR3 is TGTGCCAGCAGCCCTAGATCCTACAATGAGCAGTTCTTC.

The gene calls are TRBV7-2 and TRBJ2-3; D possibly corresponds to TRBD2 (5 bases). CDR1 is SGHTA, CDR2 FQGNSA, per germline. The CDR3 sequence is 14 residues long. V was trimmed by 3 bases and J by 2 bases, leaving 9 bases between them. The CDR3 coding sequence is TGTGCCAGCAGCTTGGCTAGCCACACAGATACGCAGTATTTT. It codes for CASSLASHTDTQYF.

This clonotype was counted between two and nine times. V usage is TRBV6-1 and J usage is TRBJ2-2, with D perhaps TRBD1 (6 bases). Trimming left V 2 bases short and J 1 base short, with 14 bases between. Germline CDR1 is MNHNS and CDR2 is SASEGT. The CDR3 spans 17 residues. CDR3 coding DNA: TGTGCCAGCAGTGAACCCTGGGGACAACAGAACACCGGGGAGCTGTTTTTT. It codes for CASSEPWGQQNTGELFF.

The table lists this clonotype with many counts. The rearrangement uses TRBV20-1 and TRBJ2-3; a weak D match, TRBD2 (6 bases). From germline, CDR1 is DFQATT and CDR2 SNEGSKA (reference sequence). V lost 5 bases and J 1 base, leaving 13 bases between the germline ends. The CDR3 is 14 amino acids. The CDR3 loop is CSAYGGERTDTQYF. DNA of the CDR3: TGCAGTGCTTACGGCGGGGAACGCACAGATACGCAGTATTTT.

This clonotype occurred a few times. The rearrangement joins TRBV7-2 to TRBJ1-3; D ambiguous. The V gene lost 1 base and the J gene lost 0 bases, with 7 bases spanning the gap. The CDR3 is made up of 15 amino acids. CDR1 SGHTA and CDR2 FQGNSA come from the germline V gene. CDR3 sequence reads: CASSLVRSSGNTIYF. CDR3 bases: TGTGCCAGCAGCTTAGTACGGAGCTCTGGAAACACCATATATTTT. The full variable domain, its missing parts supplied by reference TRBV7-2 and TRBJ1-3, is GAGVSQSPSNKVTEKGKDVELRCDPISGHTALYWYRQSLGQGLEFLIYFQGNSAPDKSGLPSDRFSAERTGGSVSTLTIQRTQQEDSAVYLCASSLVRSSGNTIYFGEGSWLTVV.

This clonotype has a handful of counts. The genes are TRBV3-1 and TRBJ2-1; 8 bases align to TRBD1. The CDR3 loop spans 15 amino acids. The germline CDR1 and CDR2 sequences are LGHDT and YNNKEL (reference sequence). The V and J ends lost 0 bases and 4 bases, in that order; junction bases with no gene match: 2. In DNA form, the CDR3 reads TGTGCCAGCAGCCAAGAGCAGGGGGCATACAATGAGCAGTTCTTC. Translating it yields CASSQEQGAYNEQFF.

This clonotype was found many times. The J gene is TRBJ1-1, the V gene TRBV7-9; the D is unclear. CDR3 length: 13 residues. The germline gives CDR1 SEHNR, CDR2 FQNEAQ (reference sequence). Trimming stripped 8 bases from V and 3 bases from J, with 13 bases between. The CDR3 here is CASVGNSYTEAFF. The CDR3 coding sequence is TGTGCCAGCGTCGGGAACAGCTACACTGAAGCTTTCTTT.

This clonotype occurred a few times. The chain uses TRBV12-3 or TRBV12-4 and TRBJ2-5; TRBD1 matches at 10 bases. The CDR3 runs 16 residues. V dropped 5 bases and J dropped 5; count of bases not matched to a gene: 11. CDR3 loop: CASSRSLDRGQETQYF. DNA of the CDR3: TGTGCCAGCAGTCGGTCGTTAGACAGGGGGCAGGAGACCCAGTACTTC.

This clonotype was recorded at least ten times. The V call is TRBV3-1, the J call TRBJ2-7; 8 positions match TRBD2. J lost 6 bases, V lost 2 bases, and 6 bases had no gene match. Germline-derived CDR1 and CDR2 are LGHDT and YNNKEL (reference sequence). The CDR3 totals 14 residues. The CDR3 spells CASSQPGGAGEQYF. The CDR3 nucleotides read TGTGCCAGCAGCCAACCGGGAGGGGCCGGCGAGCAGTACTTC.

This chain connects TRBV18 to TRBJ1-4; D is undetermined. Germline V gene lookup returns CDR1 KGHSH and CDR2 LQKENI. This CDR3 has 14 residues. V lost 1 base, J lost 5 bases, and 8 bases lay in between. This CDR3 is CASSPQGGNEKLFF. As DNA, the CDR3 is TGTGCCAGCTCACCACAGGGAGGGAATGAAAAACTGTTTTTT.

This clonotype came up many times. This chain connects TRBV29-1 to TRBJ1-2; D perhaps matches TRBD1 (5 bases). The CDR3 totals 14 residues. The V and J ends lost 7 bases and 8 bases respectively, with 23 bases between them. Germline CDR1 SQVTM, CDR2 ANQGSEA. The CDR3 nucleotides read TGCAGCGCCAGAAGGGGTTGGGGGAATCAGGGCTACACCTTC. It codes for CSARRGWGNQGYTF. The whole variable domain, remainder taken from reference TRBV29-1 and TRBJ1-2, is SAVISQKPSRDICQRGTSLTIQCQVDSQVTMMFWYRQQPGQSLTLIATANQGSEATYESGFVIDKFPISRPNLTFSTLTVSNMSPEDSSIYLCSARRGWGNQGYTFGSGTRLTVV.

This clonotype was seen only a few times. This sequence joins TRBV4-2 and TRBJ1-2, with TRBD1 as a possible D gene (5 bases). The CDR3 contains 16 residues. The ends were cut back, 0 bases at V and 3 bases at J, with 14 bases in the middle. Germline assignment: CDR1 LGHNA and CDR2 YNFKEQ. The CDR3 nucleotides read TGTGCCAGCAGCCAAGATATCAGGACAACCCACTATGGCTACACCTTC. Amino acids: CASSQDIRTTHYGYTF.

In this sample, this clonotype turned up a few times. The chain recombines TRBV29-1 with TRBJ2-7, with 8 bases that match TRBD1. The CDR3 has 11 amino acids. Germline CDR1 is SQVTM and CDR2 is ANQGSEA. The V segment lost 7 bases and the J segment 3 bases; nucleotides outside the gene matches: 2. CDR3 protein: CSAGQGYEQYF. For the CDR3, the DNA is TGCAGCGCAGGACAGGGCTACGAGCAGTACTTC.

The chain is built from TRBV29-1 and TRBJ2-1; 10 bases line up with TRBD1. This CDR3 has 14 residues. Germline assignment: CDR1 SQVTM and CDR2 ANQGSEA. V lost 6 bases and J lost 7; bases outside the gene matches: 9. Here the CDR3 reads CSVAGTGVGNEQFF. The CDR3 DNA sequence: TGCAGCGTGGCCGGGACAGGGGTTGGTAATGAGCAGTTCTTC.

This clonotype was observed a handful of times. CDR3 protein: CASSLDGSSGNTIYF. In nucleotides, the CDR3 is TGCGCCAGCAGCTTGGATGGGAGCTCTGGAAACACCATATATTTT. The V call is TRBV5-1, the J call TRBJ1-3; D call uncertain. Between the trimmed V and J ends, which lost 0 bases and 0 bases, there was a span of 7 bases. Germline V lookup: CDR1 SGHRS, CDR2 YFSETQ. The CDR3 length is 15 residues.

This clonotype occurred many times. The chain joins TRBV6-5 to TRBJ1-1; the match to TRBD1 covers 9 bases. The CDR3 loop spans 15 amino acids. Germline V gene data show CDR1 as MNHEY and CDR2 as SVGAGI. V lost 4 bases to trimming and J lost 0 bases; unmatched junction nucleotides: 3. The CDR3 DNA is TGTGCCAGCAGTTTCGGGACAGGGTTGAACACTGAAGCTTTCTTT. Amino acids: CASSFGTGLNTEAFF.

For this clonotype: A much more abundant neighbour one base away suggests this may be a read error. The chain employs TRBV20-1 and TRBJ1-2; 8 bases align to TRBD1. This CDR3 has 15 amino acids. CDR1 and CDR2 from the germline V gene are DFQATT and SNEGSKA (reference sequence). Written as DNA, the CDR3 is TGCGGTGCTCAGGATCCTGCAGGGGGCAACTATGGCTACACCTTC. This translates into CGAQDPAGGNYGYTF.

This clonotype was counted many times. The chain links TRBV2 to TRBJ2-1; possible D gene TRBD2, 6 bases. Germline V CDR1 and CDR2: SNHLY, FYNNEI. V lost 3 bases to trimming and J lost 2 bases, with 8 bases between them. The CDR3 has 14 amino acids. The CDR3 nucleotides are TGTGCCAGCAGTGACCGGGAGACCTACAATGAGCAGTTCTTC. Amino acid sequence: CASSDRETYNEQFF.

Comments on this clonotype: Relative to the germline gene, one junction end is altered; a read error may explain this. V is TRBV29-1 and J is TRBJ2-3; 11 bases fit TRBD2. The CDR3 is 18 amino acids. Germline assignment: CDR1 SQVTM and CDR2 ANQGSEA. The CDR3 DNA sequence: TGCAGCGTCGAAGGAGTCACACTAGCGGGGGCCCTCACAGATACGCAGTATTTT. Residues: CSVEGVTLAGALTDTQYF.

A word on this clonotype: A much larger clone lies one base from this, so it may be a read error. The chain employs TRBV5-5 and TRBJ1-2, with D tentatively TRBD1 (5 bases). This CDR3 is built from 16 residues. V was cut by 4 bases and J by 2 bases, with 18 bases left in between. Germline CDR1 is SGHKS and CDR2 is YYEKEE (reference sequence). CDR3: CASSVEGTTLNYGYTF. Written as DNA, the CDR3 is TGTGCCAGCAGCGTTGAGGGGACCACTCTAAACTATGGCTACACCTTC.